The 13 T cell receptor beta chains in this list originate from one sample, sequenced in a study of T-cell reconstitution after alpha-beta-depleted transplantation in children. Unique molecular identifiers featured in how the TCRbeta library was prepared. One entry per CDR3 protein, called by TCRdb with MiXCR from the PCR reads. This sample yields about 980,000 distinct CDR3 sequences, of which about 31% are seen a single time; over 25% belongs to the top ten. The sequencing used PBMCs, mostly from graft donor cells, collected 360 days after TCRalphabeta/CD19-depleted stem cell transplant. These receptors were taken from a boy under three years old who had a stem cell transplant for SCID, so the T cells may come from the graft donor.

V gene TRBV6-4 combines with J gene TRBJ2-3, with 8 bases lining up with TRBD2. Germline values: CDR1 MRHNA, CDR2 SNTAGT. The trim removed 3 bases at V and 7 bases at J, leaving 15 bases unmatched. CDR3 length: 17 residues. The CDR3: CASSEGFIAGPFNTQYF. The CDR3 DNA reads as TGTGCCAGCAGTGAAGGGTTTATAGCGGGGCCGTTTAATACGCAGTATTTT.

The V call is TRBV4-1, the J call TRBJ2-5, with D perhaps given as TRBD1 or TRBD2 (6 bases each). This CDR3 spans 17 amino acids. CDR1 and CDR2 from the germline V gene are MGHRA and YSYEKL. Trimming pared 0 bases from V and 4 bases from J, leaving 18 bases between. The CDR3 is CASSQEGTGAAGETQYF. The CDR3 DNA reads TGCGCCAGCAGCCAAGAGGGAACGGGGGCAGCGGGAGAGACCCAGTACTTC.

This chain links TRBV11-2 with TRBJ1-1; D perhaps matches TRBD1 (6 bases). This CDR3 comprises 14 residues. Germline V gives CDR1 SGHAT, CDR2 FQNNGV. Between the trimmed V and J ends, which lost 7 bases and 1 base, there was a span of 13 bases. CDR3 loop: CASTPGAQNTEAFF. CDR3 coding DNA: TGTGCCAGCACCCCGGGGGCTCAGAACACTGAAGCTTTCTTT.

This clonotype appeared a few times. The chain couples TRBV5-1 to TRBJ2-5; possible D gene TRBD2, 6 bases. The germline V gene has CDR1 SGHRS and CDR2 YFSETQ. The germline V and J ends were trimmed by 2 bases and 2 bases, with 10 bases remaining between them. There are 14 residues in the CDR3. Here the CDR3 reads CASSFSGLQETQYF. The CDR3 DNA reads as TGCGCCAGCAGCTTCTCCGGACTACAAGAGACCCAGTACTTC.

This clonotype occurred a few times. The chain links TRBV28 to TRBJ2-3; D is ambiguous. The ends were cut back, 1 base at V and 0 bases at J, with 17 bases in the middle. CDR3 length: 18 amino acids. Germline loops: CDR1 MDHEN, CDR2 SYDVKM. The CDR3 region has the DNA TGTGCCAGCAGTTTATCAAACAGTCAAACCAGAAGCACAGATACGCAGTATTTT. Translation: CASSLSNSQTRSTDTQYF.

This clonotype was observed a few times. The V and J genes are TRBV10-3 and TRBJ1-6; TRBD1 is a possible D gene (5 bases). This CDR3 region has 15 residues. From germline, CDR1 is ENHRY and CDR2 SYGVKD. V lost 4 bases, J lost 0 bases, and 7 bases lay in between. The CDR3 protein is CAISGGSSYNSPLHF. The DNA for the CDR3 is TGTGCCATCAGTGGGGGGAGCTCCTATAATTCACCCCTCCACTTT.

V gene TRBV12-3 or TRBV12-4 combines with J gene TRBJ2-3, with 13 bases matching TRBD2. There are 16 residues in the CDR3. V trimming: 6 bases; J trimming: 6 bases; junction bases outside the gene matches: 9. As DNA, the CDR3 is TGTGCCAGCAGAGCGACTAGCGGGGGGTCACAGGATACGCAGTATTTT. Its protein product is CASRATSGGSQDTQYF.

V gene TRBV20-1 combines with J gene TRBJ1-5; TRBD1 agrees at 9 bases. This CDR3 has 16 amino acids. V lost 3 bases to trimming and J lost 4 bases; unmatched junction nucleotides: 10. Germline V CDR1 and CDR2: DFQATT, SNEGSKA (reference sequence). The CDR3 loop reads CSASPWDRVGNQPQHF. In DNA form, the CDR3 reads TGCAGTGCTAGCCCCTGGGACAGGGTAGGGAATCAGCCCCAGCATTTT.

The CDR3 sequence: CSATDSHSNQPQHF. In DNA form, the CDR3 reads TGCAGTGCGACGGACAGCCATAGCAATCAGCCCCAGCATTTT. This chain joins TRBV20-1 and TRBJ1-5, with a tentative D call TRBD1 (6 bases). Deletions cut 6 bases from V and 0 bases from J, with 12 bases between. Germline CDR1 DFQATT, CDR2 SNEGSKA (reference sequence). The CDR3 has 14 residues.

The sample holds one count of this clonotype. V and J are TRBV27 and TRBJ2-5; weak D call: TRBD2 (6 bases). V lost 6 bases, J lost 5 bases, and 16 bases lay in between. The CDR3 is 14 residues long. Germline V CDR1 and CDR2: MNHEY, SMNVEV (reference sequence). The CDR3 is CASSPKDYGETQYF. CDR3 coding DNA: TGTGCCAGCAGCCCAAAGGACTACGGGGAGACCCAGTACTTC.

In this sample, this clonotype turned up many times. The V and J genes are TRBV9 and TRBJ2-1, with 9 bases aligning to TRBD2. Trimming took 0 bases from V and 4 from J; bases not matched to a gene: 5. CDR1 SGDLS and CDR2 YYNGEE come from the germline V gene. CDR3 length: 16 residues. The CDR3, as DNA: TGTGCCAGCAGCGTAGATCTAGCGGGGAGTTACAATGAGCAGTTCTTC. This gives the protein CASSVDLAGSYNEQFF.

The rearrangement uses TRBV6-2 or TRBV6-3 and TRBJ2-5, with D perhaps TRBD1 (6 bases). V lost 2 bases, J lost 7 bases, and 11 bases lay in between. Looked up from germline, CDR1 is MNHEY and CDR2 is SVGEGT. CDR3 length equals 13 residues. The DNA of the CDR3 is TGTGCCAGCAGTTACGACTCCAGGGGGACCCAGTACTTC. It yields the protein CASSYDSRGTQYF.

This clonotype came up many times. The CDR3 region is CASSVAVNPYNEQFF. The CDR3 nucleotides read TGTGCCAGCAGCGTAGCGGTAAACCCCTACAATGAGCAGTTCTTC. The chain is built from TRBV9 and TRBJ2-1, with D unresolved. The germline CDR1 and CDR2 sequences are SGDLS and YYNGEE. CDR3 length: 15 residues. V was trimmed by 0 bases and J by 2 bases, leaving 9 bases between them.